Listed here are 3 T cell receptor beta chains from one sample, sequenced in a study of blood T cell repertoires in COVID-19. Repertoires were generated with immunoSEQ multiplex PCR, while TCRdb's copy carries only in-frame clones and drops some. The sample lists around 26,000 clones; 90% to 95% were seen once. The sample comprised peripheral blood. The receptors shown here come from a human donor in a cohort sampled during active COVID-19.

The J gene is TRBJ2-5, the V gene TRBV12-3 or TRBV12-4, with D uncertain. CDR3 length equals 11 residues. The V end lost 4 bases, the J end lost 5 bases, and 5 bases lay between the germline ends. The CDR3 region has the DNA TGTGCCAGCAGTTCTCGGGAGACCCAGTACTTC. This sequence encodes CASSSRETQYF.

This chain's CDR3 is CASSPHGRESYNEQFF. Written as DNA, the CDR3 is TGTGCCAGCAGTCCTCACGGGAGGGAGTCCTACAATGAGCAGTTCTTC. This chain uses TRBV27 with TRBJ2-1; TRBD2 aligns across 8 bases. CDR3 length: 16 residues. CDR1 MNHEY and CDR2 SMNVEV come from the germline V gene (reference sequence). Trimming cost V 5 bases and J 1 base; bases outside gene matches: 7.

V gene TRBV5-1 combines with J gene TRBJ2-1; 11 nucleotides match TRBD2. Germline V gene data show CDR1 as SGHRS and CDR2 as YFSETQ. This CDR3 has 17 amino acids. V shed 0 bases, J shed 9 bases, and the junction held 11 bases outside the gene matches. This chain's CDR3 is CASSLAADSGGAGEQFF. As DNA, the CDR3 is TGCGCCAGCAGCTTGGCCGCTGATAGCGGGGGGGCCGGTGAGCAGTTCTTC.